The clone carrying this T cell receptor beta chain showed up just a few times. The data are from a study of cytomegalovirus exposure and HLA in healthy donors. J gave up 6 bases and V 5 bases, and 4 bases lay outside the gene matches. Germline V gene lookup returns CDR1 SGHTA and CDR2 FQGNSA. CDR3 length: 12 amino acids. This PCR relied on a set of 60 Vbeta primers and 13 Jbeta primers. Sequenced by immunoSEQ multiplex PCR; TCRdb stores in-frame clones only, minus some. The data show about 150,000 clones, approximately 80% seen once. The source of this sequence is a woman aged 40 to 55 in good health and CMV-seropositive. The chain carries TRBV7-2 and TRBJ2-7, with 7 bases that match TRBD2. What was sequenced was PBMCs. CDR3 coding DNA: TGTGCCAGCAGCCTGGCGGGGGTCGAGCAGTACTTC. It yields the protein CASSLAGVEQYF.